Detailed here is one T cell receptor beta chain. Its antigen is not identified. The sample belongs to a study of graft-versus-host responses after intestinal transplantation. Across the whole study: Uniformly, recipients were administered anti-thymocyte globulin induction with subsequent tacrolimus and steroids for three to four years.

From germline, CDR1 is ENHRY and CDR2 SYGVKD. CDR3 length: 16 residues. The V end lost 3 bases, the J end lost 0 bases, and 12 bases lay between the germline ends. Data came from immunoSEQ multiplex PCR; TCRdb stores just in-frame clones and leaves some out. Of roughly 99,000 clones in the sample, 87% were seen once. The clonotype was recovered from a human donor who was the organ donor for an intestinal transplant. The gene calls are TRBV10-3 and TRBJ1-3; D is perhaps TRBD1 (6 bases). The sequenced sample was unstimulated CD4+ T cells sorted from spleen or lymph node cells, obtained before transplant. CDR3 region: CAISDRTDDSGNTIYF. The DNA for the CDR3 is TGTGCCATCAGTGATCGGACAGACGACTCTGGAAACACCATATATTTT.